A single sample is the source of the 20 T cell receptor beta chains below, sequenced in a study of Graves' ophthalmopathy and Graves' hyperthyroidism. The authors amplified TCR beta CDR3 regions, and they did so from RNA transcripts for repertoire sequencing. RT-PCR with HTBI primers came first, then second-round multiplex PCR. A single record per CDR3 protein comes from TCRdb applying MiXCR to the multiplex PCR reads. The table records approximately 700,000 distinct CDR3 sequences, under 50% of them present only once. The specimen was peripheral blood. These receptors were obtained from an adult man with Graves' ophthalmopathy.

This clonotype showed up many times. The chain has TRBV7-2 and TRBJ2-5, with TRBD2 matching 13 bases. With V trimmed by 4 bases and J by 4 bases, 9 bases remained unmatched. Germline CDR1 reads SGHTA; CDR2 reads FQGNSA. This CDR3 has 17 residues. This chain's CDR3 is CASSSTTSGRWGETQYF. CDR3 in DNA: TGTGCCAGCAGCTCTACGACTAGCGGGAGGTGGGGAGAGACCCAGTACTTC.

This clonotype was recorded a few times. The chain combines TRBV4-1 with TRBJ2-5; no reliable D call. Looked up from germline, CDR1 is MGHRA and CDR2 is YSYEKL. The length of the CDR3 is 15 residues. Trimming removed 0 bases at V and 4 bases at J, with 12 bases between. The CDR3 DNA follows: TGCGCCAGCAGCCAAGAGCCAGCCTATCGAGAGACCCAGTACTTC. Protein: CASSQEPAYRETQYF.

This clonotype was counted ten times or more. The chain links TRBV7-9 to TRBJ1-2; D ambiguous. The CDR3 loop spans 11 amino acids. Germline V CDR1 and CDR2: SEHNR, FQNEAQ (reference sequence). V lost 3 bases, J lost 8 bases, and 7 bases lay in between. The CDR3 here is CASSLGDGYTF. CDR3 DNA sequence: TGTGCCAGCAGCTTGGGTGACGGCTACACCTTC.

This clonotype was observed at least ten times. This chain uses TRBV12-3 or TRBV12-4 with TRBJ2-2; D is unclear. The CDR3 is 13 residues long. The V and J ends lost 4 bases and 3 bases respectively, with 6 bases between them. The CDR3 DNA reads as TGTGCCAGCAGTTATGCGGACACCGGGGAGCTGTTTTTT. Encoded protein: CASSYADTGELFF.

As for this clonotype: A read error is possible here, since a much larger clone lies one base away. The chain recombines TRBV9 with TRBJ2-7; D unclear. V lost 3 bases and J 2 bases, leaving 15 bases between the germline ends. The CDR3 is 15 residues long. Germline assignment: CDR1 SGDLS and CDR2 YYNGEE. The DNA for the CDR3 is TGTGCCAGCAGCGCCCTAGGCCGTTTCCCCTACGAGCAGTACTTC. Translation gives CASSALGRFPYEQYF.

A word on this clonotype: A much bigger clone sits one base away, suggesting this may be a read error. CDR3 in amino acids: CATSAPSETQYF. The DNA for the CDR3 is TGTGCCACCAGTGCGCCCAGCGAGACCCAGTACTTC. The rearrangement links TRBV24-1 to TRBJ2-5; D ambiguous. V lost 5 bases and J lost 5, with 8 bases in between. Germline CDR1 reads KGHDR; CDR2 reads SFDVKD. CDR3 length equals 12 residues.

This clonotype was counted ten times or more. The genes are TRBV7-9 and TRBJ2-7; 9 nucleotides match TRBD1. The ends lost 4 bases at V and 5 bases at J; junction bases unmatched: 6. Germline V gene lookup returns CDR1 SEHNR and CDR2 FQNEAQ (reference sequence). CDR3 length: 14 residues. Written as DNA, the CDR3 is TGTGCCAGCAGCTCTGAGGACAGGGGCCACGAGCAGTACTTC. Translating it yields CASSSEDRGHEQYF.

The chain couples TRBV29-1 to TRBJ2-5; D might be TRBD2 (6 bases). The germline V and J ends were trimmed by 0 bases and 1 base, with 18 bases remaining between them. The CDR3 totals 17 residues. The germline V gene has CDR1 SQVTM and CDR2 ANQGSEA. DNA for the CDR3: TGCAGCGTTGAAGAGAGGATAGCGGATGGGGTCCAAGAGACCCAGTACTTC. As protein: CSVEERIADGVQETQYF. The whole variable domain, filled in from reference TRBV29-1 and TRBJ2-5, reads SAVISQKPSRDICQRGTSLTIQCQVDSQVTMMFWYRQQPGQSLTLIATANQGSEATYESGFVIDKFPISRPNLTFSTLTVSNMSPEDSSIYLCSVEERIADGVQETQYFGPGTRLLVL.

The sample holds many counts of this clonotype. V is TRBV7-9 and J is TRBJ1-1; D possibly corresponds to TRBD1 (6 bases). Trimming shortened V by 2 bases and J by 4 bases, and 8 bases separated the two germline ends. This CDR3 comprises 13 residues. Germline lookup yields CDR1 SEHNR and CDR2 FQNEAQ (reference sequence). CDR3 DNA: TGTGCCAGCAGCTTAAGGGGGGCCACTGAAGCTTTCTTT. It is translated as CASSLRGATEAFF.

In its sample, this clonotype was seen a few times. The chain links TRBV5-4 to TRBJ2-2; 10 bases map to TRBD1. The CDR3 is 16 amino acids. The junction had 5 bases not matched to a gene; V was cut back by 1 base and J by 5 bases. Germline assignment: CDR1 SGHNT and CDR2 YYREEE (reference sequence). The CDR3 protein is CASSLKGQGRTGELFF. DNA of the CDR3: TGTGCCAGCAGCTTGAAGGGACAGGGGAGAACCGGGGAGCTGTTTTTT.

Note on this clonotype: One end of the junction is discordant with germline, which a read error may explain. This sequence joins TRBV5-1 and TRBJ2-7; 13 bases are shared with TRBD2. This CDR3 has 18 amino acids. The V gene's germline CDR1 is SGHRS and CDR2 YFSETQ. CDR3: CTSSLGGIGTSGIREQYF. Here the CDR3 DNA reads TGTACCAGCAGCTTAGGGGGCATCGGGACTAGCGGGATCCGGGAGCAGTACTTC.

The rearrangement links TRBV4-1 to TRBJ2-7; 9 bases are shared with TRBD2. Germline-derived CDR1 and CDR2 are MGHRA and YSYEKL. Trimming took 1 base from V and 4 from J; bases not matched to a gene: 17. CDR3 size: 19 residues. The CDR3 is CASSQVVPSVSGRPYEQYF. The CDR3 coding sequence is TGCGCCAGCAGCCAAGTCGTTCCCTCGGTCAGCGGGAGGCCTTACGAGCAGTACTTC.

This clonotype was counted at least ten times. CDR3 residues: CASSLSGQGFGTEAFF. The CDR3 coding sequence is TGTGCCAGCAGCTTATCAGGACAGGGCTTTGGCACTGAAGCTTTCTTT. The V gene is TRBV7-9, the J gene TRBJ1-1; TRBD1 matches 8 bases. The CDR3 has 16 residues. The germline CDR1 and CDR2 sequences are SEHNR and FQNEAQ (reference sequence). V lost 2 bases and J lost 4; bases outside the gene matches: 9.

The rearrangement links TRBV19 to TRBJ1-1; TRBD1 might be the D (6 bases). Germline CDR1 and CDR2: LNHDA and SQIVND (reference sequence). The CDR3 runs 16 residues. Deletions cut 5 bases from V and 2 bases from J, with 18 bases between. Here the CDR3 reads CASSEQTGQLNTEAFF. Written as DNA, the CDR3 is TGTGCCAGTAGTGAACAGACGGGACAACTTAACACTGAAGCTTTCTTT.

The rearrangement uses TRBV25-1 and TRBJ1-4; D not resolved. CDR3 size: 15 residues. V was clipped by 5 bases and J by 5 bases, with 15 bases between them. Germline CDR1 MGHDK, CDR2 SYGVNS. This CDR3 is CASSSLGLQNEKLFF. The CDR3 DNA sequence: TGTGCCAGCAGTTCTCTTGGTTTGCAAAATGAAAAACTGTTTTTT.

About this clonotype itself: Compared with germline, one end of the junction differs, possibly owing to a read error. The chain links TRBV28 to TRBJ1-6, with 7 positions matching TRBD1. The CDR3 runs to 15 residues. Germline V CDR1 and CDR2: MDHEN, SYDVKM. The CDR3 region is CASRLSTGLTSPLHF. Here the CDR3 DNA reads TGTGCCAGCAGGTTATCGACAGGGCTGACTTCACCCCTCCACTTT. The whole variable domain, remainder taken from reference TRBV28 and TRBJ1-6, is DVKVTQSSRYLVKRTGEKVFLECVQDMDHENMFWYRQDPGLGLRLIYFSYDVKMKEKGDIPEGYSVSREKKERFSLILESASTNQTSMYLCASRLSTGLTSPLHFGNGTRLTVT.

This clonotype has a count of ten or more. The V gene is TRBV2, the J gene TRBJ1-2, with a tentative D call TRBD1 (5 bases). This CDR3 region has 14 residues. Trimming removed 4 bases at V and 5 bases at J, with 14 bases between. The germline gives CDR1 SNHLY, CDR2 FYNNEI. This CDR3 is CASSGKRGGYGYTF. For the CDR3, the DNA is TGTGCCAGCAGTGGGAAAAGGGGCGGTTATGGCTACACCTTC.

This clonotype was seen repeatedly, ten times or more. This sequence joins TRBV2 and TRBJ1-6, with D hard to call. There are 14 residues in the CDR3. V was shortened by 1 base and J by 7 bases, with 8 bases between the two germline ends. Germline CDR1 is SNHLY and CDR2 is FYNNEI. The CDR3 loop is CASSEGLRNSPLHF. CDR3 coding DNA: TGTGCCAGCAGTGAAGGATTGCGCAATTCACCCCTCCACTTT.

This clonotype was seen only once. The chain has TRBV2 and TRBJ2-5, with 13 bases that match TRBD2. With V trimmed by 3 bases and J by 1 base, 5 bases remained unmatched. CDR1 and CDR2 from the germline V gene are SNHLY and FYNNEI. This CDR3 has 17 amino acids. The CDR3 sequence: CASSESGLAGFQETQYF. The CDR3 nucleotides read TGTGCCAGCAGTGAGTCGGGACTAGCGGGATTCCAAGAGACCCAGTACTTC.

This clonotype was seen repeatedly, ten times or more. J is TRBJ2-7 and V is TRBV10-3; 10 nucleotides line up with TRBD1. There are 16 residues in the CDR3. Looked up from germline, CDR1 is ENHRY and CDR2 is SYGVKD. V lost 2 bases to trimming and J lost 5 bases; unmatched junction nucleotides: 9. This chain's CDR3 is CAISETPGQGLNEQYF. Written as DNA, the CDR3 is TGTGCCATCAGTGAGACCCCGGGACAGGGGTTGAACGAGCAGTACTTC.